Presented here are 26 T cell receptor beta chains from one specimen sequenced in a study of OX40 agonist ivuxolimab in advanced cancers. Clones were read by immunoSEQ multiplex PCR, and TCRdb kept only the in-frame ones, dropping some. The profile covers tens of thousands of clones, with 70% to 90% appearing a single time and approximately 0.3% taken by the ten largest. Sequencing was performed on CD4+ or CD8+ T cells sorted from blood, taken in a trial of the OX40 agonist ivuxolimab. The origin of the receptors is an adult with an advanced solid tumor such as melanoma, head and neck, liver or kidney cancer.

This chain joins TRBV15 and TRBJ2-3; the D is unclear. The CDR3 has 13 amino acids. From germline, CDR1 is LNHNV and CDR2 YYDKDF (reference sequence). Deletions cut 10 bases from V and 0 bases from J, with 11 bases between. The CDR3 here is CAIRVPSTDTQYF. DNA of the CDR3: TGTGCCATTAGAGTCCCTAGCACAGATACGCAGTATTTT.

The rearrangement links TRBV7-2 to TRBJ1-1; D uncertain. CDR3 length equals 11 residues. V was clipped by 6 bases and J by 5 bases, with 7 bases between them. CDR1 is SGHTA, CDR2 FQGNSA, per germline. CDR3 region: CASRKITEAFF. CDR3 DNA sequence: TGTGCCAGCAGGAAAATTACTGAAGCTTTCTTT. The full variable domain, its missing parts supplied by reference TRBV7-2 and TRBJ1-1, is GAGVSQSPSNKVTEKGKDVELRCDPISGHTALYWYRQSLGQGLEFLIYFQGNSAPDKSGLPSDRFSAERTGGSVSTLTIQRTQQEDSAVYLCASRKITEAFFGQGTRLTVV.

The CDR3 loop is CASLTEGKLEPQHF. CDR3 DNA sequence: TGTGCCAGCCTCACGGAGGGTAAATTAGAGCCCCAGCATTTT. The V call is TRBV28, the J call TRBJ1-5, with unresolved D. The CDR3 has 14 residues. The germline V and J ends were trimmed by 8 bases and 8 bases, with 19 bases remaining between them. Germline V lookup: CDR1 MDHEN, CDR2 SYDVKM.

This clone appeared once. This chain links TRBV4-2 with TRBJ1-2; D gene uncertain. In germline, CDR1 is LGHNA, CDR2 YNFKEQ. The CDR3 has 14 residues. V gave up 1 base and J gave up 7 bases, with 13 bases separating them. The CDR3 bases are TGTGCCAGCAGCCAAGGAACGACATTGCCTGGCTACACCTTC. Protein sequence: CASSQGTTLPGYTF.

This rearrangement joins TRBV7-2 to TRBJ2-7; a weak D match, TRBD2 (5 bases). Germline-derived CDR1 and CDR2 are SGHTA and FQGNSA. The CDR3 has 13 residues. Trimming pared 5 bases from V and 7 bases from J, leaving 15 bases between. CDR3 residues: CASSPWAGGEQYF. The CDR3 DNA sequence: TGTGCCAGCAGCCCTTGGGCGGGCGGGGAGCAGTACTTC.

This clone was seen only a few times. The chain is built from TRBV2 and TRBJ1-2; D may be TRBD1 (6 bases). V was trimmed by 8 bases and J by 4 bases, leaving 14 bases between them. Germline-derived CDR1 and CDR2 are SNHLY and FYNNEI. The CDR3 consists of 13 residues. This CDR3 reads CASGGSSVYGYTF. The CDR3 DNA follows: TGTGCCAGCGGGGGCAGCTCCGTCTATGGCTACACCTTC.

The V and J genes are TRBV6-1 and TRBJ2-7; 7 bases align to TRBD1. V shed 5 bases and J 6 bases; nucleotides not matched to a gene: 10. The CDR3 extends over 14 amino acids. The germline gives CDR1 MNHNS, CDR2 SASEGT. In nucleotides, the CDR3 is TGTGCCAGCAGTTCCGGGACAGTGTTGAGCGAGCAGTACTTC. This translates into CASSSGTVLSEQYF.

The J gene is TRBJ1-1, the V gene TRBV19; D perhaps matches TRBD1 (5 bases). Per the germline V gene, CDR1 is LNHDA and CDR2 is SQIVND (reference sequence). CDR3 length: 15 amino acids. V was cut by 7 bases and J by 5 bases, with 20 bases left in between. Written as DNA, the CDR3 is TGTGCCAGTACGTCGACTCAGGGAAGTCGGACTGAAGCTTTCTTT. Translation: CASTSTQGSRTEAFF.

The chain recombines TRBV28 with TRBJ2-7, with D perhaps matching TRBD2 (5 bases). V lost 8 bases, J lost 3 bases, and 17 bases lay in between. The germline CDR1 and CDR2 sequences are MDHEN and SYDVKM. The CDR3 totals 14 residues. The CDR3 DNA is TGTGCCAGCTTTCGTTCGAGGGCCGGCTACGAGCAGTACTTC. Protein: CASFRSRAGYEQYF.

This sequence joins TRBV6-1 and TRBJ2-7; the D is unclear. V was clipped by 4 bases and J by 0 bases, with 10 bases between them. The CDR3 consists of 14 residues. Germline-derived CDR1 and CDR2 are MNHNS and SASEGT. CDR3: CASSAGSSSYEQYF. The DNA of the CDR3 is TGTGCCAGCAGTGCTGGGTCGAGCTCCTACGAGCAGTACTTC.

There are a few counts of this clone. The chain carries TRBV27 and TRBJ1-1; 8 bases fit TRBD1. V shed 4 bases, J shed 0 bases, and the junction held 7 bases outside the gene matches. CDR1 is MNHEY, CDR2 SMNVEV, per germline (reference sequence). The CDR3 consists of 16 residues. The CDR3 DNA reads as TGTGCCAGCAGTTCACACTGGGACAGGATGAACACTGAAGCTTTCTTT. Translation gives CASSSHWDRMNTEAFF.

The gene calls are TRBV7-3 and TRBJ2-1, with a weak D call TRBD1 (6 bases). Per germline, CDR1 SGHTA and CDR2 FQGTGA. The V and J ends lost 1 base and 4 bases respectively, with 11 bases between them. This CDR3 is built from 15 residues. In nucleotides, the CDR3 is TGTGCCAGCAGCTTAATGGGCAGGGGATACAATGAGCAGTTCTTC. Protein sequence: CASSLMGRGYNEQFF.

The gene calls are TRBV27 and TRBJ2-7; 13 bases match TRBD2. The CDR3 is 15 amino acids. CDR1 and CDR2 from the germline V gene are MNHEY and SMNVEV (reference sequence). With 1 base clipped from V and 3 bases from J, the junction kept 0 bases outside the gene matches. The CDR3 region is CASSLWTSGSYEQYF. The CDR3 nucleotides are TGTGCCAGCAGTTTATGGACTAGCGGGAGCTACGAGCAGTACTTC.

The CDR3 bases are TGTGCCAGCAGTGTGCGGGGGGTAAGTGAGCAGTTCTTC. Translated, it gives CASSVRGVSEQFF. The V call is TRBV6-4, the J call TRBJ2-1, with 8 bases identical to TRBD2. This CDR3 is 13 amino acids long. CDR1 and CDR2 from the germline V gene are MRHNA and SNTAGT. J lost 9 bases, V lost 4 bases, and 5 bases had no gene match.

Here the CDR3 DNA reads TGTGCCAGCAGCGTACGATGGGTCGAGACCCAGTACTTC. Its translation is CASSVRWVETQYF. The chain couples TRBV2 to TRBJ2-5; D gene unclear. The V end lost 6 bases, the J end lost 5 bases, and 13 bases lay between the germline ends. This CDR3 is built from 13 residues. Germline assignment: CDR1 SNHLY and CDR2 FYNNEI.

The chain is built from TRBV6-1 and TRBJ1-5, with TRBD1 matching over 7 bases. After removal of 7 bases from V and 3 bases from J, the junction contained 6 bases not matched to a gene. Germline V gene sequence: CDR1 MNHNS, CDR2 SASEGT. CDR3 length equals 14 residues. The CDR3 loop reads CASNPTGSNQPQHF. As DNA, the CDR3 is TGTGCCAGCAACCCGACAGGGTCCAATCAGCCCCAGCATTTT.

The genes are TRBV5-4 and TRBJ2-7; TRBD1 matches 9 bases. Germline V lookup: CDR1 SGHNT, CDR2 YYREEE (reference sequence). The CDR3 spans 15 residues. The V segment lost 0 bases and the J segment 6 bases; nucleotides outside the gene matches: 7. The CDR3 DNA follows: TGTGCCAGCAGCTTGGGGGGGACAGGGTCTCGCGAGCAGTACTTC. It yields the protein CASSLGGTGSREQYF.

The V call is TRBV6-6, the J call TRBJ1-2, with 9 bases identical to TRBD1. The V and J ends lost 8 bases and 0 bases, in that order; junction bases with no gene match: 1. This CDR3 contains 13 residues. Germline V gene lookup returns CDR1 MNHNY and CDR2 SVGAGI (reference sequence). CDR3 in amino acids: CASGQGTNYGYTF. In nucleotides, the CDR3 is TGTGCCAGCGGACAGGGGACTAACTATGGCTACACCTTC.

This clone came up once. This sequence joins TRBV6-5 and TRBJ2-1, with 10 bases identical to TRBD2. Germline V gene sequence: CDR1 MNHEY, CDR2 SVGAGI. The trim removed 6 bases at V and 7 bases at J, leaving 9 bases unmatched. The CDR3 totals 15 residues. This CDR3 reads CASRSSGRTLNEQFF. The CDR3, as DNA: TGTGCCAGCAGAAGTAGCGGGAGGACCTTGAATGAGCAGTTCTTC.

The V call is TRBV6-1, the J call TRBJ2-7; no clear D. CDR1 is MNHNS, CDR2 SASEGT, per germline. The V gene lost 2 bases and the J gene lost 2 bases, with 13 bases spanning the gap. The CDR3 loop spans 15 amino acids. Here the CDR3 DNA reads TGTGCCAGCAGTGAATGGGGAAGTCAACCCTACGAGCAGTACTTC. It translates to CASSEWGSQPYEQYF.

This clone was seen more than once but under ten times. In nucleotides, the CDR3 is TGCGCCAGCAGCTTGGAGGCAGGCACCTGGAGCGAGCAGTACTTC. Translation gives CASSLEAGTWSEQYF. The chain employs TRBV5-1 and TRBJ2-7; no clear D. Trimming pared 0 bases from V and 6 bases from J, leaving 16 bases between. CDR3 length: 15 amino acids. Germline assignment: CDR1 SGHRS and CDR2 YFSETQ.

This chain uses TRBV27 with TRBJ2-5; 7 bases are shared with TRBD2. CDR1 and CDR2 from the germline V gene are MNHEY and SMNVEV (reference sequence). Germline trimming cut 10 bases from V and 4 bases from J; bases unmatched to any gene: 18. This CDR3 region has 16 residues. CDR3 coding DNA: TGTGCCACCGGGATTCGTCCTAGCGGAGTCGGAGAGACCCAGTACTTC. Its translation is CATGIRPSGVGETQYF.

The gene calls are TRBV25-1 and TRBJ1-4; D unresolved. Looked up from germline, CDR1 is MGHDK and CDR2 is SYGVNS. The CDR3 runs to 14 residues. V was clipped by 3 bases and J by 6 bases, with 11 bases between them. The chain's CDR3 is CASSENRLDEKLFF. The CDR3 nucleotides read TGTGCCAGCAGTGAGAACCGTTTGGATGAAAAACTGTTTTTT.

The V call is TRBV9, the J call TRBJ1-1; D call uncertain. The CDR3 runs 13 residues. V lost 0 bases and J 7 bases, leaving 10 bases between the germline ends. Per germline, CDR1 SGDLS and CDR2 YYNGEE. In DNA, the CDR3 is TGTGCCAGCAGCGTAGTTGGGAACTTTGAAGCTTTCTTT. Its protein is CASSVVGNFEAFF.

The chain has TRBV6-1 and TRBJ1-5, with no clear D. Trimming pared 4 bases from V and 4 bases from J, leaving 11 bases between. Germline V gene data show CDR1 as MNHNS and CDR2 as SASEGT. The CDR3 is 14 residues long. The CDR3 loop is CASSGAGMNQPQHF. CDR3 DNA: TGTGCCAGCAGTGGCGCGGGTATGAATCAGCCCCAGCATTTT.

The V and J genes are TRBV15 and TRBJ2-3; 12 bases align to TRBD2. Per germline, CDR1 LNHNV and CDR2 YYDKDF (reference sequence). CDR3 length: 17 amino acids. V shed 5 bases, J shed 4 bases, and the junction held 10 bases outside the gene matches. This CDR3 reads CATSRRTSGDRADTQYF. CDR3 coding DNA: TGTGCCACCAGCCGTCGGACTAGCGGGGATAGGGCAGATACGCAGTATTTT.